The clone carrying this T cell receptor (beta chain) has only a few counts. The data derive from a study of blood T cell repertoires in COVID-19. Study-wide background: Donors in the United States, Italy and Spain gave samples during acute or convalescent COVID-19. T cells, B-cell-depleted T cells, or PBMCs provided the cDNA or gDNA that served as material.

Germline CDR1 is LNHDA and CDR2 is SQIVND (reference sequence). V lost 5 bases and J lost 2, with 13 bases in between. The CDR3 sequence is 15 residues long. Clones were read by immunoSEQ multiplex PCR, and TCRdb kept only the in-frame ones, dropping some. The top ten clones hold around 3.2% of a sample with about 140,000 clones, 65% to 90% of them seen once. What was sequenced was peripheral blood. The chain is built from TRBV19 and TRBJ1-5; the D is unclear. The clonotype comes from a man aged 45-60 years with acute or convalescent COVID-19. The CDR3 nucleotides read TGTGCCAGTAGTTCCACTCGGGGAGGCAATCAGCCCCAGCATTTT. Translated: CASSSTRGGNQPQHF.